Described below is a single TCR beta chain sequence and its context. This CDR3 comprises 16 residues. The junction had 8 bases not matched to a gene; V was cut back by 4 bases and J by 1 base. CDR1 is SGHDT, CDR2 YYEEEE, per germline. This sample was taken from a study of blood T cell repertoires in COVID-19. The repertoire was sequenced with immunoSEQ multiplex PCR; TCRdb's copy has only in-frame clones and lacks some. The sample includes tens of thousands of clones, under 85% of them seen just once. This receptor was taken from a man between 65 and 80 years old with acute or convalescent COVID-19. The chain uses TRBV5-6 and TRBJ1-1; 9 bases are a match to TRBD1. Sequenced: peripheral blood. The CDR3 sequence: CASSGGTGKGNTEAFF. The CDR3 DNA is TGTGCCAGCAGCGGTGGGACAGGGAAAGGGAACACTGAAGCTTTCTTT. Using reference TRBV5-6 and TRBJ1-1 for the parts outside the CDR3, the full variable domain is DAGVTQSPTHLIKTRGQQVTLRCSPKSGHDTVSWYQQALGQGPQFIFQYYEEEERQRGNFPDRFSGHQFPNYSSELNVNALLLGDSALYLCASSGGTGKGNTEAFFGQGTRLTVV.